The entry below gives a single TCR beta chain sequence along with its context. Adults of Caucasian background living in Nashville, Tennessee made up all donors. This sample was taken from a study of shared clonotypes between healthy human individuals. Data came from immunoSEQ multiplex PCR; TCRdb stores just in-frame clones and leaves some out. Here the sample spans under 600,000 clones, around 81% being singletons. The clonotype was recovered from a woman in her 40s in good health. Some clones in this sample may be carry-over from other donors' samples. Material: PBMCs.

The CDR3, as DNA: TGTGCCAGTAGTCCAACCGGGACAGGAAACTATGGCTACACCTTC. This translates into CASSPTGTGNYGYTF. This chain links TRBV19 with TRBJ1-2; TRBD1 matches 8 bases. V was clipped by 5 bases and J by 2 bases; unmatched bases: 7. Germline V CDR1 and CDR2: LNHDA, SQIVND (reference sequence). The CDR3 is 15 residues long.